What follows are 19 T cell receptor beta chains derived from one specimen sequenced in a study of T cell changes during pregnancy in multiple sclerosis. The table came from immunoSEQ multiplex PCR; TCRdb's copy has only in-frame clones and leaves some out. The table shows 68,000 or so clones, with about 90% occurring only once. Sequencing was performed on peripheral blood, taken in the second trimester of pregnancy. These receptors all come from a female donor with multiple sclerosis, enrolled in a pregnancy study.

The V gene is TRBV7-2, the J gene TRBJ1-5; a possible D gene is TRBD1 (5 bases). V was cut by 4 bases and J by 3 bases, with 10 bases left in between. This CDR3 is 14 amino acids long. In germline, CDR1 is SGHTA, CDR2 FQGNSA. Here the CDR3 reads CASSYGGINQPQHF. As DNA, the CDR3 is TGTGCCAGCAGCTACGGGGGGATCAATCAGCCCCAGCATTTT.

The chain employs TRBV5-1 and TRBJ2-1, with D perhaps TRBD1 (5 bases). Trimming stripped 7 bases from V and 6 bases from J, with 23 bases between. Germline V gene sequence: CDR1 SGHRS, CDR2 YFSETQ. This CDR3 spans 16 amino acids. The chain's CDR3 is CASSVVRIGASNEQFF. DNA for the CDR3: TGCGCCAGCTCGGTAGTGAGAATAGGGGCCTCCAATGAGCAGTTCTTC.

The gene calls are TRBV19 and TRBJ2-5, with 9 nucleotides matching TRBD1. CDR3 length: 13 amino acids. Trimming at V came to 3 bases and at J to 5 bases, leaving 1 base not matched to a gene. The germline V gene has CDR1 LNHDA and CDR2 SQIVND (reference sequence). In DNA form, the CDR3 reads TGTGCCAGTAGTATGGGACAGGGTGAGACCCAGTACTTC. It translates to CASSMGQGETQYF.

In nucleotides, the CDR3 is TGTGCCAGCAGCTCCGGGACTGGGGACAATGAGCAGTTCTTC. Its translation is CASSSGTGDNEQFF. The chain combines TRBV7-9 with TRBJ2-1, with a weak D call TRBD2 (6 bases). The CDR3 has 14 residues. V shed 4 bases and J shed 5 bases, with 12 bases lying between them. Germline V lookup: CDR1 SEHNR, CDR2 FQNEAQ (reference sequence).

J is TRBJ2-3 and V is TRBV11-2; D unclear. The CDR3 covers 12 residues. Per the germline V gene, CDR1 is SGHAT and CDR2 is FQNNGV. V lost 3 bases, J lost 2 bases, and 3 bases lay in between. The CDR3 DNA reads as TGTGCCAGCAGCTTCCTCACAGATACGCAGTATTTT. Translating gives CASSFLTDTQYF.

The chain is built from TRBV7-2 and TRBJ2-1; D uncertain. CDR3 length: 13 residues. The germline V gene has CDR1 SGHTA and CDR2 FQGNSA. The V and J ends lost 5 bases and 2 bases respectively, with 7 bases between them. The CDR3 region is CASSPWPYNEQFF. The CDR3 region has the DNA TGTGCCAGCAGCCCCTGGCCCTACAATGAGCAGTTCTTC. Full variable domain (remainder filled in from reference TRBV7-2 and TRBJ2-1): GAGVSQSPSNKVTEKGKDVELRCDPISGHTALYWYRQSLGQGLEFLIYFQGNSAPDKSGLPSDRFSAERTGGSVSTLTIQRTQQEDSAVYLCASSPWPYNEQFFGPGTRLTVL.

V gene TRBV6-5 combines with J gene TRBJ1-2; 7 positions agree with TRBD1. This CDR3 is 14 amino acids long. Germline lookup yields CDR1 MNHEY and CDR2 SVGAGI. The J segment lost 7 bases and the V segment lost 5 bases, leaving 10 bases of the junction unmatched. The CDR3: CASSLGTVASGYTF. The DNA of the CDR3 is TGTGCCAGCAGTCTCGGGACAGTTGCGAGTGGCTACACCTTC.

The rearrangement joins TRBV6-5 to TRBJ1-2, with D tentatively TRBD1 (5 bases). Germline V gives CDR1 MNHEY, CDR2 SVGAGI. Trimming shortened V by 4 bases and J by 1 base, and 7 bases separated the two germline ends. This CDR3 spans 13 amino acids. The CDR3 spells CASSLGGNYGYTF. The CDR3 nucleotides are TGTGCCAGCAGTTTGGGGGGTAACTATGGCTACACCTTC.

A remark on this clone: A junction end diverges from the germline sequence, so it may reflect a read error. This chain uses TRBV6-1 with TRBJ2-1, with 9 bases fitting TRBD1. CDR3 length equals 19 residues. The germline CDR1 and CDR2 sequences are MNHNS and SASEGT. CDR3 sequence (DNA): TGTGCCAGCAGTGAAGCGCAAAGTAGGGGACAGGGAAGATACAATAAGCAGTTCTTC. Translated, it gives CASSEAQSRGQGRYNKQFF.

This clone was seen once. The chain carries TRBV6-1 and TRBJ1-6, with D maybe TRBD1 (6 bases). Germline V CDR1 and CDR2: MNHNS, SASEGT. CDR3 size: 15 residues. V lost 5 bases, J lost 3 bases, and 11 bases lay in between. CDR3 DNA: TGTGCCAGCAGTTCAACAGGGTTCTATAATTCACCCCTCCACTTT. Residues: CASSSTGFYNSPLHF.

This sequence joins TRBV9 and TRBJ2-1; the D is unclear. V was shortened by 0 bases and J by 9 bases, with 13 bases between the two germline ends. This CDR3 is 14 amino acids long. Germline V gene lookup returns CDR1 SGDLS and CDR2 YYNGEE. The CDR3 DNA follows: TGTGCCAGCAGCGTAGGTTATCTCTCAGGTGAGCAGTTCTTC. This codes for CASSVGYLSGEQFF. The full variable domain, in which reference TRBV9 and TRBJ2-1 provide the parts outside the CDR3, is DSGVTQTPKHLITATGQRVTLRCSPRSGDLSVYWYQQSLDQGLQFLIQYYNGEERAKGNILERFSAQQFPDLHSELNLSSLELGDSALYFCASSVGYLSGEQFFGPGTRLTVL.

This clone came up once. This chain uses TRBV7-2 with TRBJ1-2, with unresolved D. V lost 1 base to trimming and J lost 5 bases, with 8 bases between them. This CDR3 contains 13 residues. The germline gives CDR1 SGHTA, CDR2 FQGNSA. CDR3 region: CASSLGLEYGYTF. The CDR3 coding sequence is TGTGCCAGCAGCTTAGGATTGGAGTATGGCTACACCTTC.

The V and J genes are TRBV7-9 and TRBJ2-2; D is possibly TRBD1 (6 bases). The CDR3 runs 15 residues. Germline CDR1 and CDR2: SEHNR and FQNEAQ (reference sequence). V lost 5 bases to trimming and J lost 3 bases, with 13 bases between them. CDR3 loop: CASSLGRGDTGELFF. The CDR3 DNA reads TGTGCCAGCAGCCTGGGCAGGGGCGACACCGGGGAGCTGTTTTTT.

The chain joins TRBV12-5 to TRBJ1-3; a possible D gene is TRBD1 (5 bases). Germline V gene lookup returns CDR1 LGHNT and CDR2 FRNRAP. V was trimmed by 1 base and J by 8 bases, leaving 9 bases between them. The CDR3 is made up of 13 amino acids. CDR3 in DNA: TGTGCTAGTGGTTTGGGGCAGGGCTACACCATATATTTT. Residues: CASGLGQGYTIYF.

This chain connects TRBV7-8 to TRBJ1-2, with 12 bases that match TRBD1. The CDR3 extends over 16 amino acids. Trimming removed 5 bases from V and 3 bases from J; junction bases left unmatched: 7. CDR1 and CDR2 from the germline V gene are SGHVS and FQNEAQ. The chain's CDR3 is CASSIGTGGVYYGYTF. The DNA of the CDR3 is TGTGCCAGCAGCATCGGGACAGGGGGCGTTTACTATGGCTACACCTTC.

The V call is TRBV12-2, the J call TRBJ1-1; no check of the table's D call, TRBD1, against the DNA was made. TRBV12-2 is assigned pseudogene status. This CDR3 spans 14 amino acids. CDR3 sequence: CASRPQGSHTEAFF. The CDR3 nucleotides read TGTGCAAGTCGCCCGCAGGGGTCCCACACTGAAGCTTTCTTT.

The chain employs TRBV6-6 and TRBJ1-2; D not certain. The CDR3 is 11 residues long. Germline V gene sequence: CDR1 MNHNY, CDR2 SVGAGI (reference sequence). The V and J ends lost 4 bases and 7 bases respectively, with 7 bases between them. The CDR3 is CASSSGRGYTF. The CDR3 DNA is TGTGCCAGCAGTTCAGGTCGTGGCTACACCTTC.

The rearrangement uses TRBV6-1 and TRBJ1-2; D is uncertain. The germline CDR1 and CDR2 sequences are MNHNS and SASEGT. The CDR3 contains 13 residues. The ends were cut back, 3 bases at V and 5 bases at J, with 10 bases in the middle. CDR3 sequence (DNA): TGTGCCAGCAGTGAGGTCGGGGTTTATGGCTACACCTTC. It is translated as CASSEVGVYGYTF.

The chain employs TRBV7-2 and TRBJ1-2; D possibly corresponds to TRBD1 (5 bases). The CDR3 loop spans 16 amino acids. The V end lost 2 bases, the J end lost 1 base, and 14 bases lay between the germline ends. Germline-derived CDR1 and CDR2 are SGHTA and FQGNSA. CDR3 nucleotides: TGTGCCAGCAGCTTATTCCCAGGGACTCTTAACTATGGCTACACCTTC. It is translated as CASSLFPGTLNYGYTF. Drawing the rest from reference TRBV7-2 and TRBJ1-2, the complete variable domain is GAGVSQSPSNKVTEKGKDVELRCDPISGHTALYWYRQSLGQGLEFLIYFQGNSAPDKSGLPSDRFSAERTGGSVSTLTIQRTQQEDSAVYLCASSLFPGTLNYGYTFGSGTRLTVV.